This TCR beta chain was retrieved from a study of T cell responses to AZD1222 COVID-19 vaccine. Repertoires were generated with immunoSEQ multiplex PCR, while TCRdb's copy carries only in-frame clones and drops some. The table includes about 88,000 clones, 90% detected once. The V and J ends lost 2 bases and 3 bases respectively, with 13 bases between them. This CDR3 has 15 residues. In germline, CDR1 is MGHRA, CDR2 YSYEKL. The chain employs TRBV4-1 and TRBJ1-1, with D possibly being TRBD1 (5 bases). The sequences come from peripheral blood, collected 28 days after the second AZD1222 dose. The clonotype was recovered from an adult who received the AZD1222 COVID-19 vaccine. The CDR3 protein is CASSQRDAQDTEAFF. Here the CDR3 DNA reads TGCGCCAGCAGCCAAAGGGACGCCCAGGACACTGAAGCTTTCTTT.